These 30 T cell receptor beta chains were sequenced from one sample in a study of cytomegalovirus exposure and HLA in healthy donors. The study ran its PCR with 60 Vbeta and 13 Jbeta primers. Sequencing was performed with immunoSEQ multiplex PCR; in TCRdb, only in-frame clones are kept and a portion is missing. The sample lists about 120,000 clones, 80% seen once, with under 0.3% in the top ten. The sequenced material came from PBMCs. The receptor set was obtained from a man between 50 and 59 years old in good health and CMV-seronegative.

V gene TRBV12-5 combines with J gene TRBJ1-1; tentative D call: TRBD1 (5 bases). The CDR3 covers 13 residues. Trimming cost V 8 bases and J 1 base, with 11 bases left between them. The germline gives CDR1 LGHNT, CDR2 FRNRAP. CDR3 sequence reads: CASFPRGNTEAFF. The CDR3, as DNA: TGTGCTAGTTTCCCTAGGGGGAACACTGAAGCTTTCTTT.

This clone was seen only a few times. The CDR3 DNA is TGCGCCAGCAGCCCCTTTAAGGGGGCGAACACTGAAGCTTTCTTT. Translated: CASSPFKGANTEAFF. The chain joins TRBV5-1 to TRBJ1-1; 7 bases align to TRBD1. Per germline, CDR1 SGHRS and CDR2 YFSETQ. The CDR3 sequence is 15 residues long. The junction had 7 bases not matched to a gene; V was cut back by 4 bases and J by 1 base.

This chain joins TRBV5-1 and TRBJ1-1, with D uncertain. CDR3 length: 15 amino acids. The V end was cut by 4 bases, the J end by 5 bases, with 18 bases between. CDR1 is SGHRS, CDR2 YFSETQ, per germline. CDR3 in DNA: TGCGCCAGCAGCGAGCGGAAGAGGGATGGGACTGAAGCTTTCTTT. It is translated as CASSERKRDGTEAFF.

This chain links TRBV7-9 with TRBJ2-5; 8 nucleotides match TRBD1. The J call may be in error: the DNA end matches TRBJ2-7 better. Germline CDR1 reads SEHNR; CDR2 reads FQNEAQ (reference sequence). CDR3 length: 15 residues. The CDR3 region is CASSLPDRGAYEQYF. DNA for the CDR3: TGTGCCAGCAGCTTACCCGACAGGGGTGCCTACGAGCAGTACTTC.

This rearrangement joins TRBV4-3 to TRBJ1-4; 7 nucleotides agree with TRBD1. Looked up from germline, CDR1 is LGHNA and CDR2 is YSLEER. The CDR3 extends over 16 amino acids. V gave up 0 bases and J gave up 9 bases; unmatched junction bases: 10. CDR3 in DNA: TGCGCCAGCAGCCAAGATCGCTGGGACAGTACTAAAAAACTGTTTTTT. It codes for CASSQDRWDSTKKLFF.

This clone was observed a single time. CDR3 nucleotides: TGTGCCAGCAGTCGAACGGGGACAGGGGTCGACGAGCAGTACTTC. Its translation is CASSRTGTGVDEQYF. The rearrangement joins TRBV6-1 to TRBJ2-7; 10 positions agree with TRBD1. Germline trimming cut 5 bases from V and 5 bases from J; bases unmatched to any gene: 9. CDR3 length equals 15 residues. Germline V gene sequence: CDR1 MNHNS, CDR2 SASEGT.

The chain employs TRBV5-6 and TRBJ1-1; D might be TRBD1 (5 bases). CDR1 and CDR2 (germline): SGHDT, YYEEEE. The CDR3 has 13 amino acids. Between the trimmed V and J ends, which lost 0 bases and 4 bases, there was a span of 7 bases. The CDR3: CASSLGRATEAFF. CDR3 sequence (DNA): TGTGCCAGCAGCTTGGGCAGGGCCACTGAAGCTTTCTTT.

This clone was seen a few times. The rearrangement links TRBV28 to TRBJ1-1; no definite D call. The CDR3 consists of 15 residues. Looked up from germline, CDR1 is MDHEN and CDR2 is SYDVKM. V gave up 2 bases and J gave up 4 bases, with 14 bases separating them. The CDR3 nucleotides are TGTGCCAGCAGTTTAGGTAGGTATCCGGGCACTGAAGCTTTCTTT. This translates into CASSLGRYPGTEAFF.

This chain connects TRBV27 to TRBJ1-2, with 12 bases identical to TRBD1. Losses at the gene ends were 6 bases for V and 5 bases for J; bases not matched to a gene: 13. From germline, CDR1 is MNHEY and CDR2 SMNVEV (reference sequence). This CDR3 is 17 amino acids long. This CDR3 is CASSLRGRGQGAYGYTF. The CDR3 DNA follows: TGTGCCAGCAGCCTAAGGGGCAGGGGACAGGGGGCGTATGGCTACACCTTC.

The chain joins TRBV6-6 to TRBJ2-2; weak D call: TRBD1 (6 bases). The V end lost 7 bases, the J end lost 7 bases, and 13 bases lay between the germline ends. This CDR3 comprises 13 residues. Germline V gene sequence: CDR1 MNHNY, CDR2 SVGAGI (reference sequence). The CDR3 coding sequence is TGTGCCAGCACAACCCAGGGGTACGGGGAGCTGTTTTTT. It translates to CASTTQGYGELFF.

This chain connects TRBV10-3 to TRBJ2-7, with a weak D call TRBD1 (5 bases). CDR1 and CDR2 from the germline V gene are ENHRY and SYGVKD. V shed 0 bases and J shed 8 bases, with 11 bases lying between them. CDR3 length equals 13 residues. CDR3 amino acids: CAISESAGQQQYF. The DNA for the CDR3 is TGTGCCATCAGTGAGTCCGCAGGGCAGCAGCAGTACTTC.

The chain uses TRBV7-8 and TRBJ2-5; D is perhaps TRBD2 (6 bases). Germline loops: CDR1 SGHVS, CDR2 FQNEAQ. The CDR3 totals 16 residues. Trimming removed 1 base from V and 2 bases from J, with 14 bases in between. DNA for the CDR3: TGTGCCAGCAGCTTAGTGGGAGCCGGGAGACAAGAGACCCAGTACTTC. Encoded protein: CASSLVGAGRQETQYF.

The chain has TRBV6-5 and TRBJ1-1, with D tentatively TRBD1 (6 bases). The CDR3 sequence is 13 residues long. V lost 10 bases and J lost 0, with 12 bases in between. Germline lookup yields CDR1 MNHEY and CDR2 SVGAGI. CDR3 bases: TGTGCCACGAGGACAGCCATGAACACTGAAGCTTTCTTT. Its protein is CATRTAMNTEAFF.

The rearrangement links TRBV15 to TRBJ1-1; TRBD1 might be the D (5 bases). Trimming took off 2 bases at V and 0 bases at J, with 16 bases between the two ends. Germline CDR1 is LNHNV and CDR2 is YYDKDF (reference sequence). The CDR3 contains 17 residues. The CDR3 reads CATSRSRQHLMNTEAFF. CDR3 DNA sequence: TGTGCCACCAGCAGATCCCGACAGCACCTTATGAACACTGAAGCTTTCTTT.

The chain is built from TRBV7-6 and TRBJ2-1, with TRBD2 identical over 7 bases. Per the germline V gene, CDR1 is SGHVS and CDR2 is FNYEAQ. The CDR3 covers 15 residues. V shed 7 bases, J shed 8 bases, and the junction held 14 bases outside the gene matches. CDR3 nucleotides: TGTGCCAGCACCCGACTAGCCCCCTCGGTAGATGAGCAGTTCTTC. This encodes CASTRLAPSVDEQFF.

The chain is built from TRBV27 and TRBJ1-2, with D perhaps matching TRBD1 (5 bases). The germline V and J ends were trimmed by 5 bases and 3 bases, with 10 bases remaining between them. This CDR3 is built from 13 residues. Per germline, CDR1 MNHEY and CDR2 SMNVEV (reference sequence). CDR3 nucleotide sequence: TGTGCCAGCAGTACCACAGGTTACTATGGCTACACCTTC. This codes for CASSTTGYYGYTF.

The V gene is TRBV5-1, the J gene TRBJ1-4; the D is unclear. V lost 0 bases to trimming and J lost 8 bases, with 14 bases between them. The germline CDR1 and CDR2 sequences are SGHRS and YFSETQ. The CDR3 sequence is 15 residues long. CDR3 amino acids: CASSLVSGIGEKLFF. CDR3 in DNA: TGCGCCAGCAGCTTGGTTTCGGGGATAGGCGAAAAACTGTTTTTT.

CDR3 sequence reads: CASSSSVGDADTQYF. In DNA form, the CDR3 reads TGTGCCAGCAGTTCCAGTGTGGGAGACGCAGATACGCAGTATTTT. This chain connects TRBV28 to TRBJ2-3; D possibly corresponds to TRBD2 (5 bases). This CDR3 comprises 15 residues. Deletions cut 4 bases from V and 4 bases from J, with 15 bases between. Germline V gene sequence: CDR1 MDHEN, CDR2 SYDVKM.

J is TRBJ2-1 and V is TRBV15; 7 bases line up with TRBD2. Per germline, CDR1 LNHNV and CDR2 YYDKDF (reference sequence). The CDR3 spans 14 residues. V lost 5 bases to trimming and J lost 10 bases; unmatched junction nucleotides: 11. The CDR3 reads CATSGTVWGGEQFF. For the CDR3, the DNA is TGTGCCACCAGCGGAACTGTATGGGGGGGGGAGCAGTTCTTC.

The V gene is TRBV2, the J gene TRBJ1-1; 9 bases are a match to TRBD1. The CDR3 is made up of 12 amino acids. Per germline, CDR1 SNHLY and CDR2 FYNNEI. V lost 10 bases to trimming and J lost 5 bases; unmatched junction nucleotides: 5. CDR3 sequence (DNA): TGTGCCACCGGACAGGGGAGTACTGAAGCTTTCTTT. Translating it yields CATGQGSTEAFF. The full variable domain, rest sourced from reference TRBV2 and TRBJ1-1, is EPEVTQTPSHQVTQMGQEVILRCVPISNHLYFYWYRQILGQKVEFLVSFYNNEISEKSEIFDDQFSVERPDGSNFTLKIRSTKLEDSAMYFCATGQGSTEAFFGQGTRLTVV.

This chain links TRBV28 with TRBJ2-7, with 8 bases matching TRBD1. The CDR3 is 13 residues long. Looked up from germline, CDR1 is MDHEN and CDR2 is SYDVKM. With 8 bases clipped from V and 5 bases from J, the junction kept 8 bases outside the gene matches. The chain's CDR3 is CASWYSGGNEQYF. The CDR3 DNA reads TGTGCCAGCTGGTATTCAGGGGGCAACGAGCAGTACTTC.

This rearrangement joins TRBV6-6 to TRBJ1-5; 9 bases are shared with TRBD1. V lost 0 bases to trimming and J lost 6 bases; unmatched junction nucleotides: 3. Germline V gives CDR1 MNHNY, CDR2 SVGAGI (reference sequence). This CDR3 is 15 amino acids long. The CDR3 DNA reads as TGTGCCAGCAGTTACTCGGCGACAGGGGGTCAGCCCCAGCATTTT. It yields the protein CASSYSATGGQPQHF.

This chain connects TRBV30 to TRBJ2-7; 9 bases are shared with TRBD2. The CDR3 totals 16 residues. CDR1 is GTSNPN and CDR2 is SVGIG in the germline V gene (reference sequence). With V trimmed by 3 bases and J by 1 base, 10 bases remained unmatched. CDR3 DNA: TGTGCCTGGAGGTCGAAGCGGGGGGCTCGATCCTACGAGCAGTACTTC. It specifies CAWRSKRGARSYEQYF.

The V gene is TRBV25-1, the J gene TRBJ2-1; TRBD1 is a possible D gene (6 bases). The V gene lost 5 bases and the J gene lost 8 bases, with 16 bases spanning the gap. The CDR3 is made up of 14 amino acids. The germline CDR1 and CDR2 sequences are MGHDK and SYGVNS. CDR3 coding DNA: TGTGCCAGCAGTTCTACAGGGTTGTCGCATGAGCAGTTCTTC. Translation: CASSSTGLSHEQFF. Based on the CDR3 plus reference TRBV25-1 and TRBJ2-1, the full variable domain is EADIYQTPRYLVIGTGKKITLECSQTMGHDKMYWYQQDPGMELHLIHYSYGVNSTEKGDLSSESTVSRIRTEHFPLTLESARPSHTSQYLCASSSTGLSHEQFFGPGTRLTVL.

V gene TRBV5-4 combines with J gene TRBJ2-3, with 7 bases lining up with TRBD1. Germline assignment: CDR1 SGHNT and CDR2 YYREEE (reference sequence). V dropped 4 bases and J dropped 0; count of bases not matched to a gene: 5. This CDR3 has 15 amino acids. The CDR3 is CASSAWDSSTDTQYF. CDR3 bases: TGTGCCAGCAGCGCTTGGGACAGTAGCACAGATACGCAGTATTTT. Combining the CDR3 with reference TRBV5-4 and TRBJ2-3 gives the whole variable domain ETGVTQSPTHLIKTRGQQVTLRCSSQSGHNTVSWYQQALGQGPQFIFQYYREEENGRGNFPPRFSGLQFPNYSSELNVNALELDDSALYLCASSAWDSSTDTQYFGPGTRLTVL.

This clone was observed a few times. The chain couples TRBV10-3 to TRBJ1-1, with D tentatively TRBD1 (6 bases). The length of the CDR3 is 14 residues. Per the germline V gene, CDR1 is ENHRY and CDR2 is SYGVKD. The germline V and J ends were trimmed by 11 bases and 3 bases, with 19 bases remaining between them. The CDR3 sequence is CASHSGARHTEAFF. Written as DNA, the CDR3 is TGTGCCTCTCACTCAGGGGCGCGGCACACTGAAGCTTTCTTT.

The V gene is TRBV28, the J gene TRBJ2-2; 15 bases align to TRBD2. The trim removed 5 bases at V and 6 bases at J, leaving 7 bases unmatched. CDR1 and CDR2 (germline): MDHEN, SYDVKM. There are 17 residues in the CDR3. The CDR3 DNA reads TGTGCCAGCAGTGACCCGGGACTAGCGGGAGGCTCCGGGGAGCTGTTTTTT. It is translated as CASSDPGLAGGSGELFF.

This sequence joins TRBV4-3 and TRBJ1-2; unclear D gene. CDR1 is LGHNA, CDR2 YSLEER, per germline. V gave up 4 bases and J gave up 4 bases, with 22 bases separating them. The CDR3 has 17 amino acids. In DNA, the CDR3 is TGCGCCAGCAGCCCGGGTGCGATAGGTGGTTTCTCCTATGGCTACACCTTC. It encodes CASSPGAIGGFSYGYTF.

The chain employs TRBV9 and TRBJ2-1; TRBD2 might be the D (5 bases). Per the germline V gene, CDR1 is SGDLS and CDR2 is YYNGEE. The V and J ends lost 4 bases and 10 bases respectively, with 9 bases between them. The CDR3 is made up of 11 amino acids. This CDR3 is CASSNPGEQFF. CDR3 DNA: TGTGCCAGCAGCAACCCGGGAGAGCAGTTCTTC.

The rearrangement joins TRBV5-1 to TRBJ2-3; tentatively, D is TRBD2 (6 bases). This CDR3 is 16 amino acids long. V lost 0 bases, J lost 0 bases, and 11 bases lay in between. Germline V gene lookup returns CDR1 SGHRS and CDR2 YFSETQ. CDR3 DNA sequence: TGCGCCAGCAGCTTGGGACGGGGGAGAAGCACAGATACGCAGTATTTT. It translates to CASSLGRGRSTDTQYF. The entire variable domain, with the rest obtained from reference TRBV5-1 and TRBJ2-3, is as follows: KAGVTQTPRYLIKTRGQQVTLSCSPISGHRSVSWYQQTPGQGLQFLFEYFSETQRNKGNFPGRFSGRQFSNSRSEMNVSTLELGDSALYLCASSLGRGRSTDTQYFGPGTRLTVL.